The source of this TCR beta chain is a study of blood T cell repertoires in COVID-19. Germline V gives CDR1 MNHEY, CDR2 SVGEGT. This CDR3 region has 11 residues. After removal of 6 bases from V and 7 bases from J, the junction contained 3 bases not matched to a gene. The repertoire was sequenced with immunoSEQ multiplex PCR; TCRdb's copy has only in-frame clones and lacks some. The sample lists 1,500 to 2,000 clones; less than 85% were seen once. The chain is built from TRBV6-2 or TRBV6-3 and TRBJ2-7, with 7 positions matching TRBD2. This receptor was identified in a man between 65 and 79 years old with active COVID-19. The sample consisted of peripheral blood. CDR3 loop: CASSRLAEQYF. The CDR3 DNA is TGTGCCAGCAGCAGACTAGCTGAGCAGTACTTC.